The clone carrying this T cell receptor beta chain appeared a few times. Its antigen remains unknown. These data belong to a study of cytomegalovirus exposure and HLA in healthy donors. Notes on the study in general: The Asian-associated ancestry cluster reportedly had fewer N-insertions than the 666-donor mean in a later analysis. Available immune exposure information was restricted to CMV serostatus only. The dataset shows that most TCR sequences were rare, while some public TCRs occurred in many donors.

The V gene's germline CDR1 is MNHEY and CDR2 SVGAGI. The CDR3 runs to 14 residues. V lost 0 bases to trimming and J lost 7 bases, with 12 bases between them. Primers for the PCR totalled 60 Vbeta and 13 Jbeta. Sequenced by immunoSEQ multiplex PCR; TCRdb stores in-frame clones only, minus some. The data hold approximately 110,000 clones, with 55% to 70% observed a single time. The TCR comes from a woman aged 25 to 39 in good health and CMV-seronegative. The chain has TRBV6-5 and TRBJ1-1; D is unclear. Sequenced: PBMCs. The CDR3, as DNA: TGTGCCAGCAGTTACTCCCTCTCACCGGGTGAAGCTTTCTTT. This codes for CASSYSLSPGEAFF.